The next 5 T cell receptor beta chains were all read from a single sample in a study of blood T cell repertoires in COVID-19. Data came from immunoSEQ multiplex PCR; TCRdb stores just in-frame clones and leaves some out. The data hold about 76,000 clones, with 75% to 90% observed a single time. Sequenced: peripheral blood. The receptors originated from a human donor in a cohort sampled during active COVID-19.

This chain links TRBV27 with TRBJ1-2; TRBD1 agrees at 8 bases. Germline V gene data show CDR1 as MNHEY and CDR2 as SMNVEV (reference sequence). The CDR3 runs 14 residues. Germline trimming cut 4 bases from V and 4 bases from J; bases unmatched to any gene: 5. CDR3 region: CASSYGTGSYGYTF. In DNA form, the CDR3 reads TGTGCCAGCAGTTACGGGACAGGATCCTATGGCTACACCTTC.

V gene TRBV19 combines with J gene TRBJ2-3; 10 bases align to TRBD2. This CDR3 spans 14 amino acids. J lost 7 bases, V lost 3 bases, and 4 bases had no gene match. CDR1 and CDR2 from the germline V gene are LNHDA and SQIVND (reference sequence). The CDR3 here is CASSILAGDHTQYF. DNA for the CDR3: TGTGCCAGTAGTATTCTAGCGGGGGATCATACGCAGTATTTT.

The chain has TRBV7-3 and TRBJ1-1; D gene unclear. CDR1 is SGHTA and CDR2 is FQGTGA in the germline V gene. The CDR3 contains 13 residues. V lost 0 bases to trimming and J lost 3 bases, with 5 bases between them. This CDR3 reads CASSLTVDTEAFF. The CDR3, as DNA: TGTGCCAGCAGCTTAACTGTAGACACTGAAGCTTTCTTT.

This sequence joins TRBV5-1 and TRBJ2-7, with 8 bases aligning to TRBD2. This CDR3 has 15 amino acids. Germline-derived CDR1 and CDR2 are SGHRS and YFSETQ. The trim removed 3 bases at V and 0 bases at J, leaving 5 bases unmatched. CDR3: CASSSLAGSSYEQYF. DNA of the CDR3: TGCGCCAGCAGCTCCCTAGCGGGCTCCTCCTACGAGCAGTACTTC.

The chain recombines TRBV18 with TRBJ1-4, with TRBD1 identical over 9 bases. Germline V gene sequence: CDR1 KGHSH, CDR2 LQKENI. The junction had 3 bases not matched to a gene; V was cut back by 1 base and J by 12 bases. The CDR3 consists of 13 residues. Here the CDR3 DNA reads TGTGCCAGCTCACCACGACAGGGGGAAGAACTGTTTTTT. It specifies CASSPRQGEELFF.